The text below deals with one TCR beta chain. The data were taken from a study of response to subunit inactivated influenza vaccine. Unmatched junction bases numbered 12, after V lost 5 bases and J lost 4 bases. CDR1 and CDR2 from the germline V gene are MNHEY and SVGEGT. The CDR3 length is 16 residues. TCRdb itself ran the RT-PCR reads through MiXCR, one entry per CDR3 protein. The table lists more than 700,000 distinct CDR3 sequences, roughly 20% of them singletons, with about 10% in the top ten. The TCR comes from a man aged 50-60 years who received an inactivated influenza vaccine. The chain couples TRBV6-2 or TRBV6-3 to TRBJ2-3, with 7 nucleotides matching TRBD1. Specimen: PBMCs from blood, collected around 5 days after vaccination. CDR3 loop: CASSRGLRQGADTQYF. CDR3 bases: TGTGCCAGCAGTAGAGGCCTAAGACAGGGCGCAGATACGCAGTATTTT.